This TCR beta chain was obtained from a study of blood T cell repertoires in COVID-19. Authors' data handling: Estimation of nucleated cell counts was performed using reference gene primer amplification. Clones were sequenced by immunoSEQ multiplex PCR, and TCRdb holds only the in-frame ones, with some missing. D and trimming were read from the DNA, whereas the V and J calls and clone size are those reported in that table. The sample includes approximately 280,000 clones, approximately 84% of them seen just once. The sample was peripheral blood. This TCR was sampled from a human donor with COVID-19, enrolled during active disease. The donor label of this sample is uncertain.

DNA of the CDR3: TGTGCCTCCAATGGGACAGGGGGTCGTCATGAGCAGTTCTTC. Translating it yields CASNGTGGRHEQFF. V and J are TRBV28 and TRBJ2-1; 11 bases are shared with TRBD1. J gave up 8 bases and V 11 bases, and 11 bases lay outside the gene matches. The CDR3 is 14 residues long. Germline CDR1 MDHEN, CDR2 SYDVKM.